This T cell receptor (beta chain) is from a study of cytomegalovirus exposure and HLA in healthy donors. On the study more broadly: A preliminary data release comprised around 90 million unique TCRs obtained from HLA-typed donors. Study-wide results and limits: 150 or so TCR beta chains were listed as cytomegalovirus-associated. Excluded: some indistinguishable V segments such as TRBV6-2 and TRBV6-3.

Points on this clone: What it binds is unknown.

V lost 2 bases and J lost 5; bases outside the gene matches: 0. Germline values: CDR1 KGHSH, CDR2 LQKENI. CDR3 length: 15 amino acids. PCR employed 60 Vbeta and 13 Jbeta primers. The assay was immunoSEQ multiplex PCR, and TCRdb's table has in-frame clones only and misses some. The data contain nearly 110,000 clones, 70% to 80% of them singletons. The genes are TRBV18 and TRBJ2-1, with 13 bases identical to TRBD2. The sample was PBMCs. This clonotype was sampled from a man in his late teens or twenties in good health and CMV-seronegative. The CDR3 reads CASSPTSGGDNEQFF. CDR3 in DNA: TGTGCCAGCTCACCAACTAGCGGGGGGGACAATGAGCAGTTCTTC. The variable domain in full, completed from reference TRBV18 and TRBJ2-1, reads NAGVMQNPRHLVRRRGQEARLRCSPMKGHSHVYWYRQLPEEGLKFMVYLQKENIIDESGMPKERFSAEFPKEGPSILRIQQVVRGDSAAYFCASSPTSGGDNEQFFGPGTRLTVL.